This T cell receptor beta chain was captured by sequencing in a study of patients and donors after allogeneic stem cell transplantation. CDR1 is SQVTM and CDR2 is ANQGSEA in the germline V gene. V was pared by 4 bases and J by 0 bases, with 7 bases between. This CDR3 is built from 14 residues. TCRdb re-called the RT-PCR reads through MiXCR, storing one row per CDR3 protein. In the table there are approximately 200,000 distinct CDR3 sequences, around 41% of which are singletons. Sequencing was performed on blood, either unsorted or a sorted T cell fraction (not recorded which). The clonotype comes from a human donor who was either an allogeneic HSCT recipient or a stem cell or donor lymphocyte infusion donor (not recorded which). It is not recorded whose cells these are; they may come from a transplant donor. The chain is built from TRBV29-1 and TRBJ2-6; D possibly matches TRBD1 or TRBD2 (5 bases each). The CDR3 coding sequence is TGCAGCGTTGTTGGGGGCTCTGGGGCCAACGTCCTGACTTTC. Its protein is CSVVGGSGANVLTF.